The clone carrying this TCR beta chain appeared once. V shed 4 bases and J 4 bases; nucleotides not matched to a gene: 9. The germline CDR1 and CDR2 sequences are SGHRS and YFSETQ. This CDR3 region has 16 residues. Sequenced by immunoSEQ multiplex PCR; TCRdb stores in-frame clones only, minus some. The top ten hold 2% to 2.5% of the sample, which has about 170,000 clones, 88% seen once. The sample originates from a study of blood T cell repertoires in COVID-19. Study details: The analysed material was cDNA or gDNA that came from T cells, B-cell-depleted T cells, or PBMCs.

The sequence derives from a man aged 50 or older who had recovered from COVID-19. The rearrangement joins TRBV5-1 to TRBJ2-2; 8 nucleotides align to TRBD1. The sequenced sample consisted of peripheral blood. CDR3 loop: CASSALITGGTGELFF. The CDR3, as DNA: TGCGCCAGCAGCGCGCTAATTACAGGGGGCACCGGGGAGCTGTTTTTT.